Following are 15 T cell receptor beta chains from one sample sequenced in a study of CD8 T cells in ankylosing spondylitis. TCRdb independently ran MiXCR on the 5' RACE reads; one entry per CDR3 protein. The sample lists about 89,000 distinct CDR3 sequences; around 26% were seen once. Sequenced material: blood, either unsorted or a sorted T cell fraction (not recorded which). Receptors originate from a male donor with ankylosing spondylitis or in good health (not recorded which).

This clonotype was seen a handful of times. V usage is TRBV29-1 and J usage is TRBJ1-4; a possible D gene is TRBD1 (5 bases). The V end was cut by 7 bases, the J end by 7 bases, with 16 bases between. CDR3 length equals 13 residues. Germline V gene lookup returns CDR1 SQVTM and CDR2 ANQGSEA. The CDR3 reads CSAPVGQGEKLFF. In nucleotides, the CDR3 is TGCAGCGCTCCCGTCGGGCAGGGTGAAAAACTGTTTTTT.

The CDR3 spells CASIQGILNTEAFF. The CDR3 DNA reads TGTGCCAGCATTCAGGGAATCCTGAACACTGAAGCTTTCTTT. The rearrangement uses TRBV5-5 and TRBJ1-1; D perhaps matches TRBD1 (5 bases). V lost 6 bases and J lost 0, with 12 bases in between. CDR3 length: 14 amino acids. CDR1 and CDR2 (germline): SGHKS, YYEKEE (reference sequence).

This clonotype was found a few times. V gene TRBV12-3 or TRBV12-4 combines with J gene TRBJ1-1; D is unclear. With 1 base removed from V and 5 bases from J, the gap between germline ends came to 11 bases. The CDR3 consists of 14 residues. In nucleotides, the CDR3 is TGTGCCAGCAGTTTAGGGTGGGAGAGAACTGAAGCTTTCTTT. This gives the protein CASSLGWERTEAFF.

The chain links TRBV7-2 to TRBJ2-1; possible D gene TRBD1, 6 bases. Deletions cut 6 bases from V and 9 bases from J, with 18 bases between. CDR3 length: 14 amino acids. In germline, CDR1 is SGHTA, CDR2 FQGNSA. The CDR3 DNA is TGTGCCAGCAGGGGGACACTCGGGGTTGGTGAGCAGTTCTTC. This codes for CASRGTLGVGEQFF.

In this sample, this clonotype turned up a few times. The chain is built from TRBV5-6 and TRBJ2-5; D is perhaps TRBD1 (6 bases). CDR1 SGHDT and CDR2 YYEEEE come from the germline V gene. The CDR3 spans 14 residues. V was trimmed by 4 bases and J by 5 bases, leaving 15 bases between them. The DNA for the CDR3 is TGTGCCAGCAGCCTACGGACAGTCTTGGAGACCCAGTACTTC. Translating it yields CASSLRTVLETQYF.

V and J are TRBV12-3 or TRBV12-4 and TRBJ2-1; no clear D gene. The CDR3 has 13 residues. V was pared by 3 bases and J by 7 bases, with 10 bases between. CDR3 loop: CASSFVGLNEQFF. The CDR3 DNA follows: TGTGCCAGCAGTTTTGTGGGTTTGAATGAGCAGTTCTTC.

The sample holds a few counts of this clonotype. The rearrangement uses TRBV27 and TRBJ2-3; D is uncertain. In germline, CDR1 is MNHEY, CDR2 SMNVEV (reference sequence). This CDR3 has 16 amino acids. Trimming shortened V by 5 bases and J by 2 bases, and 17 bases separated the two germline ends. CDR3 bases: TGTGCCAGCAGTCCCTCGCGAGCACCTGACACAGATACGCAGTATTTT. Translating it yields CASSPSRAPDTDTQYF.

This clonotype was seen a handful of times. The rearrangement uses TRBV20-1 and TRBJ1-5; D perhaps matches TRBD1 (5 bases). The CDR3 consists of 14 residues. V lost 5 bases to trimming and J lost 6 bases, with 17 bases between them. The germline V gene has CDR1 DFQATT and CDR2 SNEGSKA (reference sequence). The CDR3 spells CSAGGFGEAQPQHF. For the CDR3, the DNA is TGCAGTGCTGGGGGTTTTGGGGAGGCTCAGCCCCAGCATTTT.

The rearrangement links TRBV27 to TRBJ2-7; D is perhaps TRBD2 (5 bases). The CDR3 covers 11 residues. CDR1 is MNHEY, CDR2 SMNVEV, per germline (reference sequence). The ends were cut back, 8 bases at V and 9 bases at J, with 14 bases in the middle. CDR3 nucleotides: TGTGCCAGCGGACTGCCCCGGGGGCAGTACTTC. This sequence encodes CASGLPRGQYF.

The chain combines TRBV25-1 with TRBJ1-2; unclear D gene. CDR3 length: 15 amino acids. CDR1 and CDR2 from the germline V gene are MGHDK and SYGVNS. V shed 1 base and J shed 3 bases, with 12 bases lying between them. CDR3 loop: CASSESTGFDYGYTF. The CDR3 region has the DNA TGTGCCAGCAGTGAATCCACCGGGTTCGACTATGGCTACACCTTC.

CDR3 in amino acids: CASSSSGRAAVYNEQFF. CDR3 coding DNA: TGTGCCAGCAGTTCTAGCGGGAGGGCCGCTGTATACAATGAGCAGTTCTTC. The V and J genes are TRBV12-3 or TRBV12-4 and TRBJ2-1; TRBD2 aligns across 12 bases. The junction had 8 bases not matched to a gene; V was cut back by 4 bases and J by 4 bases. CDR3 length: 17 amino acids.

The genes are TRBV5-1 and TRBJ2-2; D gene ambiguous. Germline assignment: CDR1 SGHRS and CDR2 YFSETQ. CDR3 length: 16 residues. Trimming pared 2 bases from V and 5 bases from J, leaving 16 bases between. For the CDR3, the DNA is TGCGCCAGCAGCTTAGCGAGTAAAGTTCAGACCGGGGAGCTGTTTTTT. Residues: CASSLASKVQTGELFF.

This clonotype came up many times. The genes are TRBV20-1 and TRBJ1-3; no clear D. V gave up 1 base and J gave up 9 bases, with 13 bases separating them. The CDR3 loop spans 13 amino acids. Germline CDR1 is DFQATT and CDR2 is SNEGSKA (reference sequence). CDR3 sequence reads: CSARVQDRGTIYF. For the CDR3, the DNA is TGCAGTGCTAGAGTCCAGGACCGGGGCACCATATATTTT.

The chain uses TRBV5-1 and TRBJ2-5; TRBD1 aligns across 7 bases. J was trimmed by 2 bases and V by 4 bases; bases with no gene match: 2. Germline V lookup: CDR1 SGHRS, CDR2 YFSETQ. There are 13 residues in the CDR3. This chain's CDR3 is CASSGQDQETQYF. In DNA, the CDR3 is TGCGCCAGCAGCGGACAGGATCAAGAGACCCAGTACTTC.

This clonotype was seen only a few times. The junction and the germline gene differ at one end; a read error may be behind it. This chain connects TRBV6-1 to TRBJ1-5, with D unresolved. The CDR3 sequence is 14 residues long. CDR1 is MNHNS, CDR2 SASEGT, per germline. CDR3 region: CASSEDAGNQPQHF. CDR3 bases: TGTGCCAGCAGCGAAGACGCGGGCAATCAGCCCCAGCATTTT.